This TCR beta chain was sequenced during a study of glioma-infiltrating T cells. TCR alpha and beta CDR3 regions were amplified from RNA using iRepertoire nested multiplex PCR. Using its own MiXCR run on the multiplex PCR reads, TCRdb lists one record per CDR3 protein. The data contain 300,000 to 450,000 distinct CDR3 sequences, roughly two fifths of them singletons. This clonotype was observed a single time. In germline, CDR1 is LGHNA, CDR2 YNFKEQ. V dropped 3 bases and J dropped 6; count of bases not matched to a gene: 9. CDR3 size: 17 residues. The chain joins TRBV4-2 to TRBJ2-5; 14 bases match TRBD2. The TCR sequence derives from a human donor with low-grade glioma or glioblastoma, undergoing nonglioma brain surgery, or in good health (not recorded which). Sequencing was performed on glioma tissue, nonneoplastic brain tissue, or PBMCs (not recorded which). The CDR3 nucleotides read TGTGCCAGCAGCCAGGCACCGGGACTAGCGGGAGAAAAGACCCAGTACTTC. Protein: CASSQAPGLAGEKTQYF.